This TCR beta chain was recorded in a study of shared clonotypes between healthy human individuals. Study observations and caveats: A generally larger estimated richness was seen in naive subsets than in memory subsets. Non-shared clonotypes were found to have lower generation probabilities than the clonotypes that were shared by all four of the sorted-subset donors.

Deletions cut 5 bases from V and 2 bases from J, with 19 bases between. Germline CDR1 is SGHAT and CDR2 is FQNNGV. The CDR3 contains 16 residues. In this sample, this clone turned up once. Its antigen is still unknown. Some clones are missing from TCRdb's copy, which holds only in-frame ones; the method was immunoSEQ multiplex PCR. The table has roughly 300,000 clones, around 90% seen once; the top ten hold about 16%. The sample was memory CD8+ T cells sorted from blood. The subset is: CD45RO+ cells pooled with CCR7-negative TemRA cells. The source of this sequence is a man younger than 35 in good health. The chain uses TRBV11-2 and TRBJ2-7; D might be TRBD1 (6 bases). The CDR3: CASSPPGTPKAYEQYF. The DNA of the CDR3 is TGTGCCAGCAGCCCGCCCGGGACACCAAAGGCCTACGAGCAGTACTTC.